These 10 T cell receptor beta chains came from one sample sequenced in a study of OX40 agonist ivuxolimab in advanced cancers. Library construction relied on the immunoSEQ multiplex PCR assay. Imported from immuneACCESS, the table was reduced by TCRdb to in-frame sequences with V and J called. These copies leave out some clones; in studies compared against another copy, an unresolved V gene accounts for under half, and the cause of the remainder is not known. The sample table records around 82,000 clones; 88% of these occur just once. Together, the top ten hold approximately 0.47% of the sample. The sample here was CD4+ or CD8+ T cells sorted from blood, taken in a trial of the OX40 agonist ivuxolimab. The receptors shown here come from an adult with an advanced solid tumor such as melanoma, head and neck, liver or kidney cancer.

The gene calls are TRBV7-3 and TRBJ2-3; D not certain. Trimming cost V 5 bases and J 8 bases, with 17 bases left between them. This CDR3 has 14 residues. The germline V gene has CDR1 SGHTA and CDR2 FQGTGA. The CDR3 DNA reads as TGTGCCAGCAGCCCTTGGATATCCACGGGTACGCAGTATTTT. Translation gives CASSPWISTGTQYF.

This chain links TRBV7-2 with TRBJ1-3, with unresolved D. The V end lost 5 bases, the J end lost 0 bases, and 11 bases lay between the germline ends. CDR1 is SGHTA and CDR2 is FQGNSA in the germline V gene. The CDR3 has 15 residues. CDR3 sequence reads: CASSPSRISGNTIYF. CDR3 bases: TGTGCCAGCAGCCCTAGCCGGATCTCTGGAAACACCATATATTTT.

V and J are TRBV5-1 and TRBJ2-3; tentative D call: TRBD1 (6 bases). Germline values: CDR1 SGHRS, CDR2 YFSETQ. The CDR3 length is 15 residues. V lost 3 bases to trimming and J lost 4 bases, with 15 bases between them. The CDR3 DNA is TGCGCCAGCAGCTCGTTCTTAGGGGGTCCAGATACGCAGTATTTT. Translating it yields CASSSFLGGPDTQYF. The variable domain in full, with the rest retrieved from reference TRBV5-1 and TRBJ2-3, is KAGVTQTPRYLIKTRGQQVTLSCSPISGHRSVSWYQQTPGQGLQFLFEYFSETQRNKGNFPGRFSGRQFSNSRSEMNVSTLELGDSALYLCASSSFLGGPDTQYFGPGTRLTVL.

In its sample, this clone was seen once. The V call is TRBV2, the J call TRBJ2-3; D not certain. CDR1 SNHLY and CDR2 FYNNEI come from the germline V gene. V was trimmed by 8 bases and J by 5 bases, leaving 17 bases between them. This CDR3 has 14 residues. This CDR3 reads CASLDGYAGDTQYF. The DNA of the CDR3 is TGTGCCAGCCTGGACGGCTACGCAGGAGATACGCAGTATTTT.

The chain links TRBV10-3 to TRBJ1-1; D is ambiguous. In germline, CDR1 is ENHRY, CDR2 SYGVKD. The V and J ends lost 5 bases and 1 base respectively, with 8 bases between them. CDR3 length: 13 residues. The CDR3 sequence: CAISPHTNTEAFF. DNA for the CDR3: TGTGCCATCAGTCCCCATACGAACACTGAAGCTTTCTTT.

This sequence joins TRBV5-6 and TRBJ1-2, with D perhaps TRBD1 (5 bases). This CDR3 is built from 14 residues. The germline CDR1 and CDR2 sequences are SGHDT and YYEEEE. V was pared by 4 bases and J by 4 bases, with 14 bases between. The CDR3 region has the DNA TGTGCCAGCAGCCGGAAAGGGGCACTCTATGGCTACACCTTC. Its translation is CASSRKGALYGYTF.

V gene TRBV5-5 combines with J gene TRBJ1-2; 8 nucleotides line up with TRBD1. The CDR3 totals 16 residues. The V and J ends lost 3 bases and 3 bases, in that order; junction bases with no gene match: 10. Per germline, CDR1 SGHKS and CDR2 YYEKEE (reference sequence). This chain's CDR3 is CASSSGQDRAHYGYTF. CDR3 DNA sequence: TGTGCCAGCAGCTCGGGACAGGACAGGGCACACTATGGCTACACCTTC. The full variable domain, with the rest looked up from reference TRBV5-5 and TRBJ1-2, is DAGVTQSPTHLIKTRGQQVTLRCSPISGHKSVSWYQQVLGQGPQFIFQYYEKEERGRGNFPDRFSARQFPNYSSELNVNALLLGDSALYLCASSSGQDRAHYGYTFGSGTRLTVV.

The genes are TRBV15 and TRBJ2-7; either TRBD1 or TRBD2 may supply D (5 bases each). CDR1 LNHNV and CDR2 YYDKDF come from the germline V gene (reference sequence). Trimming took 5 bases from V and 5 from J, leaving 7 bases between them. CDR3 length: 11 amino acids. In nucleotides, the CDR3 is TGTGCCACCAGCCGGGGCCACGAGCAGTACTTC. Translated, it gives CATSRGHEQYF.

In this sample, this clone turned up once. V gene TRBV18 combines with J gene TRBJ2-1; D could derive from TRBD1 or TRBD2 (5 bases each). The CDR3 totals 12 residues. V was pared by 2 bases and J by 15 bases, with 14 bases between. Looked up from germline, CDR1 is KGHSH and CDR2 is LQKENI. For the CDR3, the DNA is TGTGCCAGCTCACCATCCCCCGGGACGTGGTTCTTC. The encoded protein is CASSPSPGTWFF.

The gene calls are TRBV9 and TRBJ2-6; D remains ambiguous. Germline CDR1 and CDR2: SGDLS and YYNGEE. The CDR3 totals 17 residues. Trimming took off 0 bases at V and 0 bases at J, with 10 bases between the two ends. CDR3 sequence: CASSVGPLSSGANVLTF. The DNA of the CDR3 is TGTGCCAGCAGCGTAGGACCCCTAAGCTCTGGGGCCAACGTCCTGACTTTC.